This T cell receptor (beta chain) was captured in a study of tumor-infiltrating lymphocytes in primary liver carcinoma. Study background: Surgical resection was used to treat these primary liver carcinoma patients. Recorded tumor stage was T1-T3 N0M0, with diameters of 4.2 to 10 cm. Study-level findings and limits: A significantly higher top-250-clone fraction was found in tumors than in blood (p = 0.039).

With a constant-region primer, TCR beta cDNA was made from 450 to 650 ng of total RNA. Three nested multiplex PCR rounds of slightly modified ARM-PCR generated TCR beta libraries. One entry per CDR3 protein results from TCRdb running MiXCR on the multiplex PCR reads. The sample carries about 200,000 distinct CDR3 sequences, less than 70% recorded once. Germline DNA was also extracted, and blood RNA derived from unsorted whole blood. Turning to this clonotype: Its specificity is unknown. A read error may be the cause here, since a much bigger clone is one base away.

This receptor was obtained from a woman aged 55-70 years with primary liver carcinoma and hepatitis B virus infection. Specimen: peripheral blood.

The CDR3 region is CASSSAPSNEQFF. Written as DNA, the CDR3 is TGTGCCAGCAGTTCCGCCCCGAGCAATGAGCAGTTCTTC. The chain recombines TRBV6-6 with TRBJ2-1; no firm D call. CDR3 size: 13 residues. V lost 4 bases, J lost 6 bases, and 10 bases lay in between. The germline gives CDR1 MNHNY, CDR2 SVGAGI (reference sequence).